The sequence of this T cell receptor beta chain was determined in a study of cytomegalovirus exposure and HLA in healthy donors. The study's findings and limits: According to a later analysis, donors in an Asian-associated ancestry cluster reportedly had fewer N-insertions than the approximately 670-donor mean. No immune exposure information besides CMV serostatus was available.

With respect to this clone: Its antigen is as yet unknown.

This PCR relied on a set of 60 Vbeta primers and 13 Jbeta primers. Sequencing was performed with immunoSEQ multiplex PCR; in TCRdb, only in-frame clones are kept and a portion is missing. The sample shows some 120,000 clones, roughly 74% of them seen only once. The TCR originated in a woman in her forties or fifties in good health and CMV-seropositive. The sample consisted of PBMCs.

In nucleotides, the CDR3 is TGTGCCAGCAGCTTCGGGAGGGTGGACACTGAAGCTTTCTTT. Its translation is CASSFGRVDTEAFF. The chain is built from TRBV11-3 and TRBJ1-1; no clear D. CDR1 and CDR2 from the germline V gene are SGHNT and YENEEA. The ends were cut back, 3 bases at V and 3 bases at J, with 11 bases in the middle. This CDR3 is built from 14 residues.